This is a list of T cell receptor beta chains from one sample in a study of blood T cells in healthy people across ages. From the 5' RACE reads, TCRdb called clonotypes with MiXCR, one entry per CDR3 protein. The sample holds 790,000 or so distinct CDR3 sequences, about 45% seen once. The specimen was blood. Receptor source: an older man in good health. Each CDR3 is given with its conserved first and last residue. A D gene is named only where the DNA matches it firmly. Where a row states a size, it is once, few, many or the class of an expanded clone; other rows omit it.

clone size: -; J gene: TRBJ1-2; V gene: TRBV5-1; D gene: -; CDR3 DNA: TGCGCCAGCAGCTTCGGCAGGGTCGGTAACTATGGCTACACCTTC; CDR3 protein: CASSFGRVGNYGYTF
clone size: -; J gene: TRBJ2-5; V gene: TRBV6-5; D gene: -; CDR3 DNA: TGTGCCAGCAGTCTACGAGGGCCCAGGAATCGGGAGACCCAGTACTTC; CDR3 protein: CASSLRGPRNRETQYF
clone size: -; J gene: TRBJ2-1; V gene: TRBV9; D gene: TRBD2; CDR3 DNA: TGTGCCAGCAGCCCCCATGGTGGTAGCGGGAGGAGTGAGCAGTTCTTC; CDR3 protein: CASSPHGGSGRSEQFF
clone size: -; J gene: TRBJ2-7; V gene: TRBV9; D gene: -; CDR3 DNA: TGTGCCAGCAGCGTACTGGGGGGCCCCTACGAGCAGTACTTC; CDR3 protein: CASSVLGGPYEQYF
clone size: many; J gene: TRBJ2-1; V gene: TRBV7-9; D gene: -; CDR3 DNA: TGTGCCAGCACCCGACCGACAGACCTCAATGAGCAGTTCTTC; CDR3 protein: CASTRPTDLNEQFF
clone size: few; J gene: TRBJ1-4; V gene: TRBV20-1; D gene: -; CDR3 DNA: TGCAGCCTGCTTCGTCGGGAGTGGAAAAATGAAAAACTGTTTTTT; CDR3 protein: CSLLRREWKNEKLFF
clone size: -; J gene: TRBJ2-3; V gene: TRBV5-1; D gene: TRBD2; CDR3 DNA: TGCGCCAGCAGTCCTACGATTAGCGGGACGCACGATACGCAGTATTTT; CDR3 protein: CASSPTISGTHDTQYF
clone size: few; J gene: TRBJ2-5; V gene: TRBV29-1; D gene: -; CDR3 DNA: TGCAGCGTTATACTAGATCGAAAGGAGACCCAGTACTTC; CDR3 protein: CSVILDRKETQYF
clone size: -; J gene: TRBJ2-1; V gene: TRBV9; D gene: TRBD2; CDR3 DNA: TGTGCCAGCAGCGTAGGAGCGGGAGATGAGCAGTTCTTC; CDR3 protein: CASSVGAGDEQFF
clone size: many; J gene: TRBJ2-1; V gene: TRBV7-2; D gene: -; CDR3 DNA: TGTGCCAGCAGCCCCGGGGTGCAGCGGAGGGGAAATGAGCAGTTCTTC; CDR3 protein: CASSPGVQRRGNEQFF
clone size: few; J gene: TRBJ2-1; V gene: TRBV7-3; D gene: -; CDR3 DNA: TGTGCCAGCAGCTTAAGGGCCAGGAGTTCCTACAATGAGCAGTTCTTC; CDR3 protein: CASSLRARSSYNEQFF
clone size: -; J gene: TRBJ2-7; V gene: TRBV10-3; D gene: TRBD1; CDR3 DNA: TGTGCCATCAGTGGGGGGACAGGGGGTAGAAACGAGCAGTACTTC; CDR3 protein: CAISGGTGGRNEQYF
clone size: -; J gene: TRBJ2-5; V gene: TRBV9; D gene: -; CDR3 DNA: TGTGCCAGCAGCGTATATGGGGAAGAGACCCAGTACTTC; CDR3 protein: CASSVYGEETQYF
clone size: -; J gene: TRBJ1-5; V gene: TRBV20-1; D gene: TRBD1; CDR3 DNA: TGCAGTGCTAGTACACAGGGGAGCAATCAGCCCCAGCATTTT; CDR3 protein: CSASTQGSNQPQHF
clone size: -; J gene: TRBJ2-5; V gene: TRBV20-1; D gene: TRBD2; CDR3 DNA: TGCAGTGCTGGCAGCGGGGGGTACCAAGAGACCCAGTACTTC; CDR3 protein: CSAGSGGYQETQYF
clone size: -; J gene: TRBJ2-3; V gene: TRBV29-1; D gene: TRBD1; CDR3 DNA: TGCAGCGTTAGGGACAGGGGCACAGATACGCAGTATTTT; CDR3 protein: CSVRDRGTDTQYF
clone size: once; J gene: TRBJ2-5; V gene: TRBV6-1; D gene: -; CDR3 DNA: TGTGCCAGCAGTGAAGGGAGGGGGCGAGAGACCCAGTACTTC; CDR3 protein: CASSEGRGRETQYF
clone size: -; J gene: TRBJ2-3; V gene: TRBV20-1; D gene: -; CDR3 DNA: TGCAGTGCCCCGTGGGCAGAACGCGGCACAGATACGCAGTATTTT; CDR3 protein: CSAPWAERGTDTQYF
clone size: once; J gene: TRBJ2-4; V gene: TRBV18; D gene: TRBD2; CDR3 DNA: TGTGCCAGCTCACCTGAGACTAGCGGGAGGAACGAGCTGTACTTC; CDR3 protein: CASSPETSGRNELYF
clone size: -; J gene: TRBJ2-1; V gene: TRBV11-3; D gene: -; CDR3 DNA: TGTGCCAGCAGCCCTAGAAAGGGAACCACTGAGCAGTTCTTC; CDR3 protein: CASSPRKGTTEQFF
clone size: -; J gene: TRBJ2-7; V gene: TRBV20-1; D gene: TRBD2; CDR3 DNA: TGCAGTGCTAGAGATACAGGGACTAGCGGGGGGGCTATCTACGAGCAGTACTTC; CDR3 protein: CSARDTGTSGGAIYEQYF
clone size: -; J gene: TRBJ2-7; V gene: TRBV3-1; D gene: -; CDR3 DNA: TGTGCCAGCAGCCTCCGGTACAATGAGCAGTACTTC; CDR3 protein: CASSLRYNEQYF
clone size: -; J gene: TRBJ1-5; V gene: TRBV7-2; D gene: -; CDR3 DNA: TGTGCCAGCAGCTTAGGGTCAGGGGGCAATCAGCCCCAGCATTTT; CDR3 protein: CASSLGSGGNQPQHF